The 10 T cell receptor beta chains listed next were all sequenced from one sample in a study of blood T cell repertoires in COVID-19 (TCRdb year 2020). Library construction relied on the immunoSEQ multiplex PCR assay. Held by TCRdb, this immuneACCESS table contains in-frame sequences only and omits some clones. Under half of the omission traces to an unresolved V gene where checked; the cause of the rest is unknown. The sample table records about 130,000 clones; 60% to 80% of these occur just once. 4.5% to 6% of the sample goes to the ten largest clones. Sequencing was done on a sample of peripheral blood. Receptors originate from a man older than 75 with COVID-19, enrolled during active disease.

The chain is built from TRBV10-3 and TRBJ2-2, with D possibly being TRBD1 (5 bases). The germline V gene has CDR1 ENHRY and CDR2 SYGVKD. Deletions cut 3 bases from V and 1 base from J, with 9 bases between. The CDR3 has 15 amino acids. The CDR3 region is CAISESTGNTGELFF. The CDR3 nucleotides are TGTGCCATCAGTGAATCAACAGGGAACACCGGGGAGCTGTTTTTT.

This clone was seen at least ten times. The chain is built from TRBV2 and TRBJ1-1; no reliable D call. V was trimmed by 2 bases and J by 5 bases, leaving 15 bases between them. The CDR3 consists of 15 residues. Germline assignment: CDR1 SNHLY and CDR2 FYNNEI. The CDR3 bases are TGTGCCAGCAGTGAATGGGAGGGAAGGGTTACTGAAGCTTTCTTT. Translating gives CASSEWEGRVTEAFF.

Here the CDR3 reads CASSLGGLNIQYF. The CDR3 DNA is TGTGCCAGCAGCTTGGGGGGGCTCAACATTCAGTACTTC. V and J are TRBV5-6 and TRBJ2-4; D may be TRBD1 (6 bases). The germline gives CDR1 SGHDT, CDR2 YYEEEE. This CDR3 is 13 amino acids long. The V end was cut by 0 bases, the J end by 7 bases, with 8 bases between.

The chain recombines TRBV5-5 with TRBJ1-6; a possible D gene is TRBD1 (5 bases). Germline lookup yields CDR1 SGHKS and CDR2 YYEKEE (reference sequence). V shed 3 bases and J shed 5 bases, with 21 bases lying between them. This CDR3 is 18 amino acids long. As DNA, the CDR3 is TGTGCCAGCAGCTCTGACGGAAATTTTTGGGGGGATAATTCACCCCTCCACTTT. This encodes CASSSDGNFWGDNSPLHF.

The chain recombines TRBV28 with TRBJ2-5; D remains unclear. Germline assignment: CDR1 MDHEN and CDR2 SYDVKM. The CDR3 is 15 residues long. V was trimmed by 5 bases and J by 2 bases, leaving 15 bases between them. CDR3 sequence (DNA): TGTGCCAGCAGTGCAGGCACAGTGGAACAAGAGACCCAGTACTTC. Its translation: CASSAGTVEQETQYF.

This clone was observed a few times. The chain recombines TRBV7-2 with TRBJ2-1; the match to TRBD2 covers 12 bases. The CDR3 is made up of 15 amino acids. The germline V gene has CDR1 SGHTA and CDR2 FQGNSA. After removal of 1 base from V and 7 bases from J, the junction contained 2 bases not matched to a gene. The CDR3 region has the DNA TGTGCCAGCAGCTTAGACCTAGCGGGAGGGAATGAGCAGTTCTTC. It translates to CASSLDLAGGNEQFF.

J is TRBJ2-4 and V is TRBV21-1; no check of the table's D call, TRBD2, against the DNA was made. TRBV21-1 is listed as a pseudogene. The CDR3 consists of 17 residues. CDR3 protein: CASSKSVKVGVKNIQYF. Here the CDR3 DNA reads TGTGCCAGCAGCAAATCCGTGAAAGTCGGGGTTAAAAACATTCAGTACTTC.

The chain links TRBV6-2 or TRBV6-3 to TRBJ1-1; the D gene is possibly TRBD1 (5 bases). This CDR3 is 15 amino acids long. Per the germline V gene, CDR1 is MNHEY and CDR2 is SVGEGT. V was trimmed by 4 bases and J by 0 bases, leaving 12 bases between them. The CDR3 protein is CASSSQTDMNTEAFF. CDR3 in DNA: TGTGCCAGCAGTTCCCAGACAGATATGAACACTGAAGCTTTCTTT.

The chain combines TRBV3-1 (or the pseudogene TRBV3-2) with TRBJ1-6; D is ambiguous. Germline CDR1 and CDR2: LGHDT and YNNKEL (reference sequence). This CDR3 comprises 15 residues. V shed 3 bases and J shed 6 bases, with 12 bases lying between them. CDR3 nucleotide sequence: TGTGCCAGCAGCCAGGGTCTCGCGGGTAATTCACCCCTCCACTTT. It translates to CASSQGLAGNSPLHF.

This clone has a handful of counts. The chain carries TRBV6-5 and TRBJ1-4; D is unclear. The germline V gene has CDR1 MNHEY and CDR2 SVGAGI. V was cut by 11 bases and J by 2 bases, with 12 bases left in between. This CDR3 is built from 13 residues. The chain's CDR3 is CAGSDWTNEKLFF. The CDR3 bases are TGTGCCGGGTCGGACTGGACTAATGAAAAACTGTTTTTT.